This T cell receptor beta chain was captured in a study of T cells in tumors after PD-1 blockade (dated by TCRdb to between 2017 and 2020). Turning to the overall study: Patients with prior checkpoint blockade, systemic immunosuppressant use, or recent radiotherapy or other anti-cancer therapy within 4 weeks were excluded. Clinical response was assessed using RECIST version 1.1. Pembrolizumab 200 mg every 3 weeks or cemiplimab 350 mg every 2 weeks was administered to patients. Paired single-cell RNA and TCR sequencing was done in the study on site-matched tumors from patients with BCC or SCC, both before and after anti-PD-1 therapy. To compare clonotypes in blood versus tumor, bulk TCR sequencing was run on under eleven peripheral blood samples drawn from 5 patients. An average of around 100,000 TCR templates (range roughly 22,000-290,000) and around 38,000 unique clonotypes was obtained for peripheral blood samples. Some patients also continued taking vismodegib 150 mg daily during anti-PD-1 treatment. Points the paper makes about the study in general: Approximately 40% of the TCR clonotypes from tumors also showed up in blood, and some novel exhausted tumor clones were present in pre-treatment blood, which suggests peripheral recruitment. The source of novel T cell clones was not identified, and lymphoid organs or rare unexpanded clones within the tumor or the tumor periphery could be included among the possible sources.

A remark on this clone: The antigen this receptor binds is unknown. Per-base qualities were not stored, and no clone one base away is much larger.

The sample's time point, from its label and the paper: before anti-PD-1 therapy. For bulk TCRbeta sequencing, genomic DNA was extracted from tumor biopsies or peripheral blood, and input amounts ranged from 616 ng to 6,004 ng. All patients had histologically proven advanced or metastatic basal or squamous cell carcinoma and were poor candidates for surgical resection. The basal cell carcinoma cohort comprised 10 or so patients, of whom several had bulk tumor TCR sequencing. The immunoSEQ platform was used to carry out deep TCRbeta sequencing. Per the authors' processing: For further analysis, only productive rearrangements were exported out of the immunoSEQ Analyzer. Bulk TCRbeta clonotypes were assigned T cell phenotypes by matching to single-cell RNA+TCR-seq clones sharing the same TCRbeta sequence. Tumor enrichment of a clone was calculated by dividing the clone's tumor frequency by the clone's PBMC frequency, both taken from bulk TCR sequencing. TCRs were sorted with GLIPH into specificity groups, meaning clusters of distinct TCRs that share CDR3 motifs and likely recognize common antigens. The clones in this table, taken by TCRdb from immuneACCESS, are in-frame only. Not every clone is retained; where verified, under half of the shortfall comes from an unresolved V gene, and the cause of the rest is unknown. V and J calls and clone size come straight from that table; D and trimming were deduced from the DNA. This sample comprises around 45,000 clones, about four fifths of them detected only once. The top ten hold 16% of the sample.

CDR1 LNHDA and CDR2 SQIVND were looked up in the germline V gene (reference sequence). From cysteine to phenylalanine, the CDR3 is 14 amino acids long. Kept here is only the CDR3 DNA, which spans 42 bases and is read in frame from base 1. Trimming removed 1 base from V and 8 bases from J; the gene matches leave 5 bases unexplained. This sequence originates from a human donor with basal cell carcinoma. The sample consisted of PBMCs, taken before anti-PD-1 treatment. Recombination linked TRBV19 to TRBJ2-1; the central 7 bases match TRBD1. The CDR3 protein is CASSIGTRGHEQFF. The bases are TGTGCCAGTAGTATAGGGACAAGGGGGCATGAGCAGTTCTTC.